This is a list of T cell receptor beta chains from one sample in a study of memory CD4+ T cells and cytomegalovirus serostatus. Sequenced by immunoSEQ multiplex PCR; TCRdb stores in-frame clones only, minus some. There are tens of thousands of clones in the sample; about four fifths occur only once, and 0.5% lies in the top ten. Sequenced input: memory CD4+ T cells from blood. The receptors shown here come from an adult in good health and CMV-seronegative. Some clones in this sample may be carry-over from other donors' samples. The CDR3 runs from the conserved cysteine through the conserved F or W. D genes are given only for firm matches.

TRBJ2-5	NA	TRBV11-2	CASSLSPIYQETQYF	TGTGCCAGCAGCTTAAGCCCAATATACCAAGAGACCCAGTACTTC
TRBJ2-2	TRBD2	TRBV6-1	CASSAGGKGTGELFF	TGTGCCAGCAGTGCGGGGGGGAAAGGGACCGGGGAGCTGTTTTTT
TRBJ1-4	TRBD1	TRBV7-2	CASSSLPGQGEKLFF	TGTGCCAGCAGCTCATTGCCGGGACAGGGTGAAAAACTGTTTTTT
TRBJ2-3	NA	TRBV30	CAWSVGVDTQYF	TGTGCCTGGAGTGTGGGAGTGGATACGCAGTATTTT
TRBJ2-5	NA	TRBV15	CATSREIGGGETQYF	TGTGCCACCAGCAGAGAAATCGGAGGGGGGGAGACCCAGTACTTC
TRBJ2-7	NA	TRBV5-1	CASTIQDGEQYF	TGCGCCAGCACCATACAGGATGGGGAGCAGTACTTC
TRBJ2-5	NA	TRBV10-3	CAIIHRVETQYF	TGTGCCATCATCCACAGGGTTGAGACCCAGTACTTC
TRBJ2-7	NA	TRBV2	CASRAGTNAYEQYF	TGTGCCAGCAGGGCCGGGACAAACGCCTACGAGCAGTACTTC
TRBJ1-6	NA	TRBV28	CASMKGGGVNSPLHF	TGTGCCAGCATGAAGGGTGGAGGAGTTAATTCACCCCTCCACTTT
TRBJ1-5	TRBD1	TRBV19	CASSIGRGINRPQHF	TGTGCCAGTAGTATTGGCAGGGGGATAAATCGGCCCCAGCATTTT
TRBJ2-1	NA	TRBV2	CASSEPWGNEQFF	TGTGCCAGCAGTGAACCATGGGGGAATGAGCAGTTCTTC
TRBJ1-3	NA	TRBV2	CASSGPAGNTIYF	TGTGCCAGCAGTGGGCCCGCTGGAAACACCATATATTTT
TRBJ1-5	TRBD1	TRBV28	CASSRPGQGSNQPQHF	TGTGCCAGCAGCAGACCGGGACAGGGTTCGAATCAGCCCCAGCATTTT
TRBJ2-1	NA	TRBV5-1	CASSFNDGAYNEQFF	TGCGCCAGCAGCTTCAATGACGGGGCCTACAATGAGCAGTTCTTC
TRBJ1-2	NA	TRBV28	CASSQRPRGDGYTF	TGTGCCAGCAGCCAGCGCCCCAGAGGTGATGGCTACACCTTC
TRBJ1-5	NA	TRBV2	CASNPSNQPQHF	TGTGCCAGCAATCCAAGCAATCAGCCCCAGCATTTT
TRBJ2-7	NA	TRBV7-8	CASSPARTEQYF	TGTGCCAGCAGCCCAGCGCGCACCGAGCAGTACTTC